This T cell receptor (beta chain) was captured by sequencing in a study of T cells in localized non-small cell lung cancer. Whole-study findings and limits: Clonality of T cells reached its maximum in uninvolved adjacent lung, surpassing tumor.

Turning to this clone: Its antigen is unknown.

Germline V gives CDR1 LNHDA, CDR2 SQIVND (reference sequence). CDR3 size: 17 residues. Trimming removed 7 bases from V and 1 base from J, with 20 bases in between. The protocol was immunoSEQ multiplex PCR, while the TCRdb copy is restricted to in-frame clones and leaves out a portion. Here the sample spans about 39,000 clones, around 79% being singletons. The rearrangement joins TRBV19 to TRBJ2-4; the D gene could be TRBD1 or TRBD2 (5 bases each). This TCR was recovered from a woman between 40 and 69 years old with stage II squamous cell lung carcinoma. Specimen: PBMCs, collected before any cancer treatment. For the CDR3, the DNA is TGTGCCAGTACTCCCCCTCCAGGGACCTGGGCCAAAAACATTCAGTACTTC. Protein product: CASTPPPGTWAKNIQYF.